The T cell receptor beta chain under discussion was sequenced for a study of blood T cell repertoires in COVID-19. Study in general: Collection of acute and convalescent COVID-19 samples took place in the United States, Italy and Spain. Sources were T cells, B-cell-depleted T cells, or PBMCs; the material itself was cDNA or gDNA.

Method: immunoSEQ multiplex PCR; TCRdb's copy keeps in-frame clones and lacks some. This table holds about 270,000 clones, 65% to 85% found once. The CDR3 has 19 residues. In germline, CDR1 is GTSNPN, CDR2 SVGIG (reference sequence). The V and J ends lost 2 bases and 0 bases, in that order; junction bases with no gene match: 15. The sequence was collected from a human donor with COVID-19, enrolled during active disease. The donor label of this sample is uncertain. Material: peripheral blood. This sequence joins TRBV30 and TRBJ2-1; TRBD2 agrees at 8 bases. The CDR3 spells CAWSPFGGDLQSSYNEQFF. The DNA for the CDR3 is TGTGCCTGGAGTCCCTTCGGGGGGGATCTCCAAAGCTCCTACAATGAGCAGTTCTTC.